This T cell receptor (beta chain) originates from a study of T cells in Graves' hyperthyroidism and ophthalmopathy. Study-level background: Blood from the periphery was taken at initial diagnosis, before any treatment. Study results and caveats: In the blood, most expanded thyroid clonotypes above 0.001 appeared as well. With a median lead of roughly 6.2 months before onset, the model predicted ophthalmopathy.

With duration under 3 months, ophthalmopathy was active: Clinical Activity Score at least 3, NOSPECS at least 4. This clonotype was recorded at least ten times. Its target is unknown. Amplification yielded TCR beta CDR3 regions, with RNA transcripts as the source. The HTBI primer set served for first-round RT-PCR of the TCR CDR3. A single record per CDR3 protein comes from TCRdb applying MiXCR to the multiplex PCR reads. This sample has 500,000 to 800,000 distinct CDR3 sequences; approximately 14% occur once, and the top ten carry under 15%. The source is a woman aged 45-65 years with Graves' ophthalmopathy. Material for sequencing was blood.

Written as DNA, the CDR3 is TGTGCCAGCAGTCCCCGGGAGGTGGAACCCTTCTACAATGAGCAGTTCTTC. Residues: CASSPREVEPFYNEQFF. The V call is TRBV6-2 or TRBV6-3, the J call TRBJ2-1; TRBD2 agrees at 7 bases. The CDR3 sequence is 17 residues long. After removal of 5 bases from V and 3 bases from J, the junction contained 13 bases not matched to a gene. Germline V gene data show CDR1 as MNHEY and CDR2 as SVGEGT.